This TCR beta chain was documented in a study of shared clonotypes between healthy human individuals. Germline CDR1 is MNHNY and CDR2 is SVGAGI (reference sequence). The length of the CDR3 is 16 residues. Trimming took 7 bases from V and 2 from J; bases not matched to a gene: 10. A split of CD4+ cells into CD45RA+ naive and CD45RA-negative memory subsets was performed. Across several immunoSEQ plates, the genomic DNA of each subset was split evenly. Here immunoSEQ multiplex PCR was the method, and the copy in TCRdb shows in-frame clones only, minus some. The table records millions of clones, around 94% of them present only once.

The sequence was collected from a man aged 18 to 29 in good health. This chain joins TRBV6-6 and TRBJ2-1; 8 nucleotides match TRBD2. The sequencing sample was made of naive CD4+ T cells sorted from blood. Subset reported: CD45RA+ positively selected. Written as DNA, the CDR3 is TGTGCCAGCAAGGCTCCCGGGAGGGCCCCCTACAATGAGCAGTTCTTC. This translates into CASKAPGRAPYNEQFF.